This TCR beta chain originates from a study of control samples from healthy donors and cancer patients. This CDR3 spans 14 amino acids. Between the trimmed V and J ends, which lost 4 bases and 0 bases, there was a span of 4 bases. The germline gives CDR1 LGHDT, CDR2 YNNKEL (reference sequence). The repertoire was sequenced with immunoSEQ multiplex PCR; TCRdb's copy has only in-frame clones and lacks some. The sample carries about 55,000 clones, 88% recorded once. The receptor comes from a man in his forties or fifties in good health. The V call is TRBV3-1 (or the pseudogene TRBV3-2), the J call TRBJ2-6; D ambiguous. Material for sequencing was blood. CDR3 coding DNA: TGTGCCAGCAGCCTTAACTCTGGGGCCAACGTCCTGACTTTC. This codes for CASSLNSGANVLTF.